The sequence of this T cell receptor beta chain was determined in a study of shared clonotypes between healthy human individuals. The V and J ends lost 1 base and 5 bases, in that order; junction bases with no gene match: 8. In germline, CDR1 is SGHNT, CDR2 YYREEE (reference sequence). CDR3 length: 15 residues. Profiled with immunoSEQ multiplex PCR; TCRdb holds only in-frame clones, not every one. The sample carries a few million clones, 85% to 95% recorded once. The rearrangement joins TRBV5-4 to TRBJ2-7; 8 positions agree with TRBD2. This receptor was taken from a man between 18 and 35 years old in good health. Some clones in this sample may be carry-over from other donors' samples. The specimen sequenced was naive CD4+ T cells from PBMCs. As to subset: CD45RA+ positively selected. In DNA form, the CDR3 reads TGTGCCAGCAGCTTGCCAGCGGGAGAAACCCACGAGCAGTACTTC. Translating gives CASSLPAGETHEQYF.